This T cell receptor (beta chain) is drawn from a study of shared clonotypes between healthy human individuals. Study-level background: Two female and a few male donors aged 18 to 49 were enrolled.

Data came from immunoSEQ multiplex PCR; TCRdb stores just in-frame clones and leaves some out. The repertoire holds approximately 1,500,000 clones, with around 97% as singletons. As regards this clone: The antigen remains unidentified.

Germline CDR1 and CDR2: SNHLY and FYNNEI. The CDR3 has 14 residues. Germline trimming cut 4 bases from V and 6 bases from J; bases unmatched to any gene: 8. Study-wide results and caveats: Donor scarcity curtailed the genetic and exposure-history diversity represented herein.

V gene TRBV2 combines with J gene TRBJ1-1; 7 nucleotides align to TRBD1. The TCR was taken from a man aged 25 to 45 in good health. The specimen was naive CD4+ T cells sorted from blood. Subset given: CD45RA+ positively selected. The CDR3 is CASSGRQGLPEAFF. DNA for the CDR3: TGTGCCAGCAGTGGAAGACAGGGTCTCCCTGAAGCTTTCTTT. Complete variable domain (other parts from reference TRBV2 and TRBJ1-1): EPEVTQTPSHQVTQMGQEVILRCVPISNHLYFYWYRQILGQKVEFLVSFYNNEISEKSEIFDDQFSVERPDGSNFTLKIRSTKLEDSAMYFCASSGRQGLPEAFFGQGTRLTVV.